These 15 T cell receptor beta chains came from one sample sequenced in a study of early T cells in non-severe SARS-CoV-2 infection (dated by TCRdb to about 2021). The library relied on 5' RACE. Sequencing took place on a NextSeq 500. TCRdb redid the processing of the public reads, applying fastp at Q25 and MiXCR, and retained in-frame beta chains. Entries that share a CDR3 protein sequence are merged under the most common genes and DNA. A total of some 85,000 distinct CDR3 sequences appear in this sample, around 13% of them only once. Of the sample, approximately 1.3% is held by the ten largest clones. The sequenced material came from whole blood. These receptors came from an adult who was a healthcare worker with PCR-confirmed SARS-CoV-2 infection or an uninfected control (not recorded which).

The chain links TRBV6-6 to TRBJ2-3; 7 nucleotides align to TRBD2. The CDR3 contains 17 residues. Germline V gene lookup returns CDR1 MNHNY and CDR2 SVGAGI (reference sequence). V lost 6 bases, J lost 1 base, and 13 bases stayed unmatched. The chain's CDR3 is CASSSPGRGIGTDTQYF. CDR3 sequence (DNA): TGTGCCAGCAGCTCCCCTGGGCGGGGGATAGGCACAGATACGCAGTATTTT.

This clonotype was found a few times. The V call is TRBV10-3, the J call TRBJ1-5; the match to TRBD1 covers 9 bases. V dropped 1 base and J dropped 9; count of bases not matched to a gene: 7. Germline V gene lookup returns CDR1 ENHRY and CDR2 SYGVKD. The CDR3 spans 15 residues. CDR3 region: CAISEFGTGKGPQHF. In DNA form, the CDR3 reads TGTGCCATCAGTGAGTTCGGGACAGGGAAAGGGCCCCAGCATTTT.

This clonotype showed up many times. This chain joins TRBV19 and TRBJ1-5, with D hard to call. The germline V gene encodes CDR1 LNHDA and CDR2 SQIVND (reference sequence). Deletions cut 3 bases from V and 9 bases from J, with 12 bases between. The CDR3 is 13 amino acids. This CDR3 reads CASSISVGWPQHF. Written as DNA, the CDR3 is TGTGCCAGTAGTATTTCGGTGGGGTGGCCCCAGCATTTT.

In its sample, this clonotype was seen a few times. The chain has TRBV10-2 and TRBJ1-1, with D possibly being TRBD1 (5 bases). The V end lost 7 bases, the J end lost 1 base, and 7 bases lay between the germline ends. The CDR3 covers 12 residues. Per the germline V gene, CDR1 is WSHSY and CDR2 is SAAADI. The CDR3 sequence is CASIGGNTEAFF. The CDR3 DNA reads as TGCGCCAGCATCGGGGGGAACACTGAAGCTTTCTTT.

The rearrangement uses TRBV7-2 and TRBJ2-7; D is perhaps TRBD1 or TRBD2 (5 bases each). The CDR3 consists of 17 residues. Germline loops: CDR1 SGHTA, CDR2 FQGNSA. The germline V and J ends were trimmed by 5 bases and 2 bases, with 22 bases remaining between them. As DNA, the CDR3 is TGTGCCAGCAGCGCACGATCGGGACGGCCCATTACCTACGAGCAGTACTTC. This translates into CASSARSGRPITYEQYF.

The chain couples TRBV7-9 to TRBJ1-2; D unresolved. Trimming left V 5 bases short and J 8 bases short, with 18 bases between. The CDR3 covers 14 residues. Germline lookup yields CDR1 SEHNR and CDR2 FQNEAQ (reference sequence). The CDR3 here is CASSLEDSRGGYTF. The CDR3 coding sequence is TGTGCCAGCAGCCTAGAGGATTCAAGAGGGGGCTACACCTTC.

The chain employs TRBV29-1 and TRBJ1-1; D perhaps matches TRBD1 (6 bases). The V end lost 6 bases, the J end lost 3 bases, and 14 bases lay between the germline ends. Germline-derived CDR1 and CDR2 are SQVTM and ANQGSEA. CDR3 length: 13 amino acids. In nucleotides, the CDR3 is TGCAGCGTCGGGGGGCGTTTTTACACTGAAGCTTTCTTT. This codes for CSVGGRFYTEAFF. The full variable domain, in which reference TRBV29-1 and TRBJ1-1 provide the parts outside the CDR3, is SAVISQKPSRDICQRGTSLTIQCQVDSQVTMMFWYRQQPGQSLTLIATANQGSEATYESGFVIDKFPISRPNLTFSTLTVSNMSPEDSSIYLCSVGGRFYTEAFFGQGTRLTVV.

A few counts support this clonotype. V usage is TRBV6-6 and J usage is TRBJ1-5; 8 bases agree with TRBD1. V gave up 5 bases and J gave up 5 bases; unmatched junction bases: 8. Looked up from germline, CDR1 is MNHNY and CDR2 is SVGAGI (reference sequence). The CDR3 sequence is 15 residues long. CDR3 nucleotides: TGTGCCAGCAGTCGTACAGGGGGGCGTTATCAGCCCCAGCATTTT. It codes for CASSRTGGRYQPQHF.

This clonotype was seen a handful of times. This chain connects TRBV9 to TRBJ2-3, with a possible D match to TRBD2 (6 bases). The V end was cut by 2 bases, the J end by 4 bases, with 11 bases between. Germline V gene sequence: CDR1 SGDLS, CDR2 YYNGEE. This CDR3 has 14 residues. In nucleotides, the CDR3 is TGTGCCAGCAGCGTTGGAGGGCCCGCAGATACGCAGTATTTT. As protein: CASSVGGPADTQYF.

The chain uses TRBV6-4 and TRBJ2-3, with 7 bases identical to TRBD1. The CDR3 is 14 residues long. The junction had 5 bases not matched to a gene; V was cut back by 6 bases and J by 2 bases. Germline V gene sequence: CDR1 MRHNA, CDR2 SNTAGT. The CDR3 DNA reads TGTGCCAGCAGCGAGGACAGGTCCACAGATACGCAGTATTTT. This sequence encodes CASSEDRSTDTQYF.

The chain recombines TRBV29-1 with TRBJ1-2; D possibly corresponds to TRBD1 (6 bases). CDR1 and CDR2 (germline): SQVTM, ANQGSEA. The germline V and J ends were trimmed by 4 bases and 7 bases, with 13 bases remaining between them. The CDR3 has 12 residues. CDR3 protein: CSVVAGAGGYTF. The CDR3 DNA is TGCAGCGTTGTAGCAGGGGCGGGTGGCTACACCTTC.

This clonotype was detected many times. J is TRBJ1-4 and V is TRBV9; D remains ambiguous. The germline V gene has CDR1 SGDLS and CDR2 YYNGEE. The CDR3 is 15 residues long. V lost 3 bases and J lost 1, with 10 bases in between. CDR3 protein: CASSALTGTNEKLFF. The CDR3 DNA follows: TGTGCCAGCAGCGCATTAACCGGAACTAATGAAAAACTGTTTTTT.

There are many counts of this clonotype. Here the CDR3 DNA reads TGCAGTGCTAGAGTAGCGGGGGGACATAGTTCTAGCACAGATACGCAGTATTTT. Translating it yields CSARVAGGHSSSTDTQYF. The chain has TRBV20-1 and TRBJ2-3; 10 bases are shared with TRBD2. The junction had 10 bases not matched to a gene; V was cut back by 1 base and J by 0 bases. The length of the CDR3 is 18 residues. Germline-derived CDR1 and CDR2 are DFQATT and SNEGSKA (reference sequence).

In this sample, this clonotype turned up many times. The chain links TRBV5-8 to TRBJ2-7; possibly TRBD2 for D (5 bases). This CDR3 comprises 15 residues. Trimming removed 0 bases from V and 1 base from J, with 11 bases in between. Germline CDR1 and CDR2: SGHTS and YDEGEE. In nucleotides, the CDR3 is TGTGCCAGCAGCTTGGTGGGCGGGTTTTCCTACGAGCAGTACTTC. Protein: CASSLVGGFSYEQYF. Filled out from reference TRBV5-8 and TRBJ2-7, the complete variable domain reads EAGVTQSPTHLIKTRGQQATLRCSPISGHTSVYWYQQALGLGLQFLLWYDEGEERNRGNFPPRFSGRQFPNYSSELNVNALELEDSALYLCASSLVGGFSYEQYFGPGTRLTVT.

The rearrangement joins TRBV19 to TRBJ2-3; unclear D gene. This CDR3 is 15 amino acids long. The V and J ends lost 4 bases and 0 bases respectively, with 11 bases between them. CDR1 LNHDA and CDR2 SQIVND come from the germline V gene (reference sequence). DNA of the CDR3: TGTGCCAGTAGTAGTCTCCGGCCCAGCACAGATACGCAGTATTTT. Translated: CASSSLRPSTDTQYF.